The 5 T cell receptor beta chains reported below all come from one sample, sequenced in a study of STAT3 mutations in large granular lymphocyte leukemia. Study-wide results and caveats: Every T-LGLL patient had at least one immunodominant TCRbeta clonotype.

Assay used: immunoSEQ multiplex PCR; TCRdb lists only in-frame clones, some missing. This sample yields around 4,000 clones, of which 82% are seen a single time; about 86% belongs to the top ten. Which antigens these TCRs recognize remains unknown. The source material was peripheral blood mononuclear cells. These receptors were taken from a boy between 10 and 17 years old with T-cell large granular lymphocyte leukemia. Some clones in this sample may be carry-over from other donors' samples.

V is TRBV7-9 and J is TRBJ1-1; no clear D gene. Germline CDR1 SEHNR, CDR2 FQNEAQ (reference sequence). Trimming removed 4 bases at V and 1 base at J, with 13 bases between. This CDR3 is 15 amino acids long. The CDR3 DNA follows: TGTGCCAGCAGCTCATCAGAGGCAGGGAACACTGAAGCTTTCTTT. Its translation: CASSSSEAGNTEAFF.

V is TRBV30 and J is TRBJ1-1; D may be TRBD1 (6 bases). The V end lost 4 bases, the J end lost 3 bases, and 12 bases lay between the germline ends. The CDR3 spans 13 residues. CDR1 is GTSNPN and CDR2 is SVGIG in the germline V gene (reference sequence). CDR3 in amino acids: CAWNGGLDTEAFF. The CDR3 bases are TGTGCCTGGAATGGGGGGCTGGACACTGAAGCTTTCTTT.

This clone was detected once. The chain combines TRBV18 with TRBJ2-7; 9 nucleotides line up with TRBD2. The germline V gene has CDR1 KGHSH and CDR2 LQKENI. V was clipped by 1 base and J by 2 bases; unmatched bases: 0. The CDR3 consists of 14 residues. CDR3 DNA: TGTGCCAGCTCACCACAGCGGGGGGCCTACGAGCAGTACTTC. It is translated as CASSPQRGAYEQYF.

V usage is TRBV29-1 and J usage is TRBJ1-6; a possible D gene is TRBD1 (6 bases). CDR3 length: 13 residues. Deletions cut 6 bases from V and 9 bases from J, with 15 bases between. From germline, CDR1 is SQVTM and CDR2 ANQGSEA. The CDR3 nucleotides are TGCAGCGTCGCCACAGGGACGGGTTCACCCCTCCACTTT. Translating it yields CSVATGTGSPLHF. Variable domain in full (rest from reference TRBV29-1 and TRBJ1-6): SAVISQKPSRDICQRGTSLTIQCQVDSQVTMMFWYRQQPGQSLTLIATANQGSEATYESGFVIDKFPISRPNLTFSTLTVSNMSPEDSSIYLCSVATGTGSPLHFGNGTRLTVT.

The V call is TRBV25-1, the J call TRBJ1-2; D unclear. This CDR3 has 16 residues. V lost 5 bases to trimming and J lost 2 bases, with 18 bases between them. Germline V lookup: CDR1 MGHDK, CDR2 SYGVNS. The CDR3 region has the DNA TGTGCCAGCAGTCAAACCGTGGGGTCGGGGAACTATGGCTACACCTTC. Protein product: CASSQTVGSGNYGYTF.